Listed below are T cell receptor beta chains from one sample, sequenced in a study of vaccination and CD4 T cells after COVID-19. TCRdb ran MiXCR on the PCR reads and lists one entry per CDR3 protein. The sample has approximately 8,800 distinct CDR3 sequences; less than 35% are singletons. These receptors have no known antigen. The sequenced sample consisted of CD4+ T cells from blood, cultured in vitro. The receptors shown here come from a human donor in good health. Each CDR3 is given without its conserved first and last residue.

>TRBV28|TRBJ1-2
ASSDRAWGYT
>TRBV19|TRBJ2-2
ASSSTRVNTGELF
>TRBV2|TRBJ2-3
ASSETSIRVGDTQY
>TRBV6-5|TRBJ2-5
ASSYSRGQETQY
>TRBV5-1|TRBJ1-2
ASSDPRILYGYT
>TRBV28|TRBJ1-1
ASTPSARRVTEAF
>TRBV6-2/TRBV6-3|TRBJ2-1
ASRISMRFNEQF
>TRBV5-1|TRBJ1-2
ASTGQGLGYT
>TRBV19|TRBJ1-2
ASSIGGSAYGYT
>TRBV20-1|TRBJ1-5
SASLAGAYNQPQH
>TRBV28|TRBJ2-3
ASSPEGHAWAQY
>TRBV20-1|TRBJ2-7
SGLGTSAYEQY
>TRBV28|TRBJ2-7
ASIKAGGLIYEQY
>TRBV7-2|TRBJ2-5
AGRDRATEETQY
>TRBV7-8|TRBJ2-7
ASSSPGGESFCEQY
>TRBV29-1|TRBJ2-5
SASRVGYQETQY
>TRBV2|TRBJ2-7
ASKGTGEGYEQY
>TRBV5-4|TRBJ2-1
ASSSGGASSYNEQF
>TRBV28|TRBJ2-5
ASSPGQAQETQY
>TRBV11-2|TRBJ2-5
ASRDWLKETQY
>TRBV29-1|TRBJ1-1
SVGLGTAGTEAF
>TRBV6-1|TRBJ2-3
ATQGLAGGGDTQY
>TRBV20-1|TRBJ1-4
SARDWEGAGEKLF
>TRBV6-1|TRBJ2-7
ASRQAPGYEQY
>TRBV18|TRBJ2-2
ASSLLRENTGELF
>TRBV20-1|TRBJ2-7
SAMTGKVYEQY
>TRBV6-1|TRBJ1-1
ASRIDWNTEAF
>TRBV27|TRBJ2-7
ASSLTASVAGGVEQY
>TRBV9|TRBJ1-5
ASSPGGDSPQPQH
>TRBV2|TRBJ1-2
ASSEMGYGYT
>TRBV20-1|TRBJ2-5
SARDLRVDETQY
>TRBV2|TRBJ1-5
ASRGTGSNQPQH
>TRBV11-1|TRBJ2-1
ASSLDRDEQF
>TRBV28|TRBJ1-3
AAGQTNSGNTIY
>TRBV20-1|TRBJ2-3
SADKTSTSTDTQY
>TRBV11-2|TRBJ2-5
ASSLGRVQTQY
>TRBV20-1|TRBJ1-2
SAKGRIWVGYT
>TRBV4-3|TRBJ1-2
ASSQDAQGVGGYT
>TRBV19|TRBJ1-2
ASSIRDQLGYT
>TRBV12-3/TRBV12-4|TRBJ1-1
ASSQGGNTEAF
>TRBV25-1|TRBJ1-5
ASSDGANQPQH
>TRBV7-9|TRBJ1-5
ASSQDRGPFSSNQPQH
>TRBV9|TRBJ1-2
ASSGTGEYGYT